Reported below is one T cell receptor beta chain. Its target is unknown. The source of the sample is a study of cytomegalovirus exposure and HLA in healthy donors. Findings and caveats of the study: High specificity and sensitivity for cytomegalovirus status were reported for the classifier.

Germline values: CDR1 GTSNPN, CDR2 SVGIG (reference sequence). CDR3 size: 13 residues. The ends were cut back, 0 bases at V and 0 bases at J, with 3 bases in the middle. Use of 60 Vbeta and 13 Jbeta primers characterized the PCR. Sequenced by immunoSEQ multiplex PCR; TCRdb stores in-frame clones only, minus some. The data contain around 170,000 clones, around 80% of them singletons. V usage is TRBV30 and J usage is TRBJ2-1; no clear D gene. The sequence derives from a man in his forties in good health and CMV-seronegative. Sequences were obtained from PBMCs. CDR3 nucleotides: TGTGCCTGGAGTGTCTTCTCCTACAATGAGCAGTTCTTC. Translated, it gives CAWSVFSYNEQFF.